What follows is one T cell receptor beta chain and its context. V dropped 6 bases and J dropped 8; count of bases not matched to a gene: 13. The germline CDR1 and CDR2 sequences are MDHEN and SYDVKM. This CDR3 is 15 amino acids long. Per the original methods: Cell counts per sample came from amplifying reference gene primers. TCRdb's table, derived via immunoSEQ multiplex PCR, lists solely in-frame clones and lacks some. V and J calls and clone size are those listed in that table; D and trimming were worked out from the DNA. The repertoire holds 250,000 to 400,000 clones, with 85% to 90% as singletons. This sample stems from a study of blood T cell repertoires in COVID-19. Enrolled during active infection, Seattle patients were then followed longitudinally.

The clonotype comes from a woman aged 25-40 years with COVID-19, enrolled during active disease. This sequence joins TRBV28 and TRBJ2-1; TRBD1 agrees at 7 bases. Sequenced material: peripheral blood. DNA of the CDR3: TGTGCCAGCAGAGGTTCGAGGGGGCCCACGGATGAGCAGTTCTTC. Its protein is CASRGSRGPTDEQFF.